This T cell receptor (beta chain) was profiled in a study of cytomegalovirus exposure and HLA in healthy donors. Study-wide results and caveats: Specific recognition of CMV antigens was confirmed in vitro for a few chains (all CMV-associated). Listed as cytomegalovirus-associated were 170 or so TCR beta chains. Reportedly, diagnosis of cytomegalovirus status by the classifier showed high specificity and sensitivity.

The data were produced by immunoSEQ multiplex PCR, yet TCRdb's version contains in-frame clones alone and is incomplete. This table has under 140,000 clones, roughly nine tenths appearing once. Germline values: CDR1 MDHEN, CDR2 SYDVKM. The CDR3 has 12 amino acids. In regard to this clone: No antigen is known for it.

From the approximately 110-subject validation cohort, which was separate from the approximately 700-subject first cohort, the donors were drawn. Sequencing was performed on PBMCs. The genes are TRBV28 and TRBJ2-7; D unresolved. This TCR derives from a woman under 30 in good health and CMV-seronegative. The chain's CDR3 is CASREDTYEQYF. For the CDR3, the DNA is TGTGCGAGCCGTGAGGATACCTACGAGCAGTACTTC.